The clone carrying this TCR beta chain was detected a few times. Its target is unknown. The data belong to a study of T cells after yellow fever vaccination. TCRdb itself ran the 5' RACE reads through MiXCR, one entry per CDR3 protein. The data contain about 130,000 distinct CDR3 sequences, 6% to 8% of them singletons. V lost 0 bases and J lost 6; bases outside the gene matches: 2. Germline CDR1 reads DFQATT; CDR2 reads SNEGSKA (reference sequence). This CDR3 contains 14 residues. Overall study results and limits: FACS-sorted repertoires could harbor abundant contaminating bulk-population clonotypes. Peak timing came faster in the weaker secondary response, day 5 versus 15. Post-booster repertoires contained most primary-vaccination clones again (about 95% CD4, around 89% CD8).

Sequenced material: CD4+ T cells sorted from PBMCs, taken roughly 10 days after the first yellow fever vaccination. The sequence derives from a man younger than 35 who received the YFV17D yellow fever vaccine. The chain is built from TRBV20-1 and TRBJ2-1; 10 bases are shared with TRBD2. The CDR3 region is CSARDSGGLNEQFF. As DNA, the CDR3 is TGCAGTGCTAGAGATAGCGGGGGGCTCAATGAGCAGTTCTTC.